Shown below are 32 T cell receptor beta chains from a single sample sequenced in a study of patients and donors after allogeneic stem cell transplantation. TCRdb called the RT-PCR reads again in MiXCR, with one record for every CDR3 protein. In the table there are approximately 250,000 distinct CDR3 sequences, approximately 14% of which are singletons. Input material: blood, either unsorted or a sorted T cell fraction (not recorded which). The receptors originated from a human donor who was either an allogeneic HSCT recipient or a stem cell or donor lymphocyte infusion donor (not recorded which). It is not recorded whose cells these are; they may come from a transplant donor.

The CDR3 is CATRRTGELFF. The CDR3 DNA is TGTGCCACCCGCCGGACCGGGGAGCTGTTTTTT. The chain combines TRBV19 with TRBJ2-2; D unresolved. The germline V and J ends were trimmed by 10 bases and 5 bases, with 8 bases remaining between them. The length of the CDR3 is 11 residues. Germline V gives CDR1 LNHDA, CDR2 SQIVND (reference sequence).

The sample holds many counts of this clonotype. The CDR3 region is CASSPERDSPLHF. In DNA form, the CDR3 reads TGTGCCAGCTCACCAGAGAGGGATTCACCCCTCCACTTT. The V and J genes are TRBV18 and TRBJ1-6; no clear D gene. V was shortened by 2 bases and J by 8 bases, with 7 bases between the two germline ends. There are 13 residues in the CDR3. Germline CDR1 KGHSH, CDR2 LQKENI.

This clonotype came up a few times. This CDR3 reads CASSQVGGLKNSPLHF. CDR3 DNA: TGTGCCAGCAGCCAAGTAGGGGGGCTGAAGAATTCACCCCTCCACTTT. The rearrangement links TRBV3-1 to TRBJ1-6; tentative D call: TRBD1 (6 bases). CDR1 and CDR2 (germline): LGHDT, YNNKEL (reference sequence). The CDR3 contains 16 residues. V was clipped by 1 base and J by 7 bases, with 14 bases between them.

There are a few counts of this clonotype. The chain links TRBV30 to TRBJ2-7, with D possibly being TRBD2 (6 bases). The CDR3 length is 13 residues. V was cut by 5 bases and J by 3 bases, with 14 bases left in between. Germline CDR1 is GTSNPN and CDR2 is SVGIG (reference sequence). CDR3 bases: TGTGCCTGGGACGATGGGACTTACTACGAGCAGTACTTC. It is translated as CAWDDGTYYEQYF.

The chain joins TRBV12-5 to TRBJ2-1; TRBD1 matches at 8 bases. J gave up 6 bases and V 5 bases, and 9 bases lay outside the gene matches. Germline V gene data show CDR1 as LGHNT and CDR2 as FRNRAP. CDR3 length: 15 amino acids. The chain's CDR3 is CASGLPTDRVNEQFF. The CDR3 nucleotides are TGTGCTAGTGGTCTCCCCACGGACAGGGTCAATGAGCAGTTCTTC.

This clonotype was seen repeatedly, ten times or more. This chain joins TRBV6-5 and TRBJ2-3; D gene uncertain. CDR1 MNHEY and CDR2 SVGAGI come from the germline V gene. Trimming cost V 0 bases and J 5 bases, with 6 bases left between them. This CDR3 region has 13 residues. Here the CDR3 reads CASSYSEQDTQYF. The DNA for the CDR3 is TGTGCCAGCAGTTACTCGGAGCAAGATACGCAGTATTTT.

This clonotype was seen a handful of times. V usage is TRBV3-1 and J usage is TRBJ2-2; D remains unclear. The germline V gene encodes CDR1 LGHDT and CDR2 YNNKEL (reference sequence). This CDR3 contains 14 residues. Trimming removed 0 bases at V and 5 bases at J, with 7 bases between. The CDR3 sequence: CASSQDGGTGELFF. The CDR3 nucleotides are TGTGCCAGCAGCCAAGATGGTGGTACCGGGGAGCTGTTTTTT.

This clonotype was detected only once. The chain has TRBV12-3 or TRBV12-4 and TRBJ2-5; TRBD2 is a possible D gene (5 bases). Between the trimmed V and J ends, which lost 7 bases and 4 bases, there was a span of 16 bases. The CDR3 extends over 14 amino acids. The CDR3 bases are TGTGCCAGCACCAAGGACCCGGCGGGAGAGACCCAGTACTTC. Protein sequence: CASTKDPAGETQYF.

This chain uses TRBV7-2 with TRBJ2-7; the D gene could be TRBD1 or TRBD2 (5 bases each). V was clipped by 5 bases and J by 2 bases, with 16 bases between them. Germline-derived CDR1 and CDR2 are SGHTA and FQGNSA. This CDR3 is 15 amino acids long. The CDR3, as DNA: TGTGCCAGCAGCGCCGGGACGGGGAAGGCCTACGAGCAGTACTTC. Its translation: CASSAGTGKAYEQYF. Variable domain in full (rest from reference TRBV7-2 and TRBJ2-7): GAGVSQSPSNKVTEKGKDVELRCDPISGHTALYWYRQSLGQGLEFLIYFQGNSAPDKSGLPSDRFSAERTGGSVSTLTIQRTQQEDSAVYLCASSAGTGKAYEQYFGPGTRLTVT.

A few counts support this clonotype. The chain combines TRBV20-1 with TRBJ2-3, with D possibly matching TRBD2 (6 bases). CDR3 length: 14 amino acids. Looked up from germline, CDR1 is DFQATT and CDR2 is SNEGSKA (reference sequence). The germline V and J ends were trimmed by 3 bases and 4 bases, with 14 bases remaining between them. Here the CDR3 reads CSASITGVADTQYF. The CDR3 coding sequence is TGCAGTGCTAGTATCACGGGAGTGGCAGATACGCAGTATTTT.

In its sample, this clonotype was seen a few times. The chain couples TRBV5-1 to TRBJ1-2, with D unresolved. The ends were cut back, 4 bases at V and 7 bases at J, with 14 bases in the middle. Germline V CDR1 and CDR2: SGHRS, YFSETQ. The CDR3 sequence is 13 residues long. The CDR3 DNA sequence: TGCGCCAGCAGCCCCTCGGAGAAAATTGGCTACACCTTC. Translation gives CASSPSEKIGYTF.

V and J are TRBV27 and TRBJ1-6; D might be TRBD1 (5 bases). V lost 0 bases and J 13 bases, leaving 16 bases between the germline ends. This CDR3 spans 15 amino acids. The germline V gene encodes CDR1 MNHEY and CDR2 SMNVEV (reference sequence). The DNA for the CDR3 is TGTGCCAGCAGTTTATCGCCGGGACGGCCCGCTCCCCTCCACTTT. It codes for CASSLSPGRPAPLHF.

This clonotype was observed a few times. The chain carries TRBV18 and TRBJ2-3, with D unresolved. Trimming took off 3 bases at V and 1 base at J, with 14 bases between the two ends. The CDR3 contains 16 residues. CDR1 is KGHSH, CDR2 LQKENI, per germline. The CDR3 DNA sequence: TGTGCCAGCTCACCGGAAATGACATTTCGCACAGATACGCAGTATTTT. It codes for CASSPEMTFRTDTQYF.

This clonotype has just a few counts. The rearrangement uses TRBV4-1 and TRBJ1-2; 7 bases match TRBD1. Germline CDR1 MGHRA, CDR2 YSYEKL. This CDR3 is 15 amino acids long. V lost 1 base to trimming and J lost 4 bases; unmatched junction nucleotides: 6. CDR3 sequence reads: CASSQVQGGVYGYTF. CDR3 coding DNA: TGCGCCAGCAGCCAAGTCCAGGGGGGGGTCTATGGCTACACCTTC.

This clonotype was found a few times. The chain joins TRBV7-9 to TRBJ2-7; 8 bases align to TRBD1. This CDR3 has 14 residues. With V trimmed by 8 bases and J by 6 bases, 12 bases remained unmatched. Germline CDR1 SEHNR, CDR2 FQNEAQ (reference sequence). This CDR3 reads CASQRDRTSREQYF. CDR3 nucleotide sequence: TGTGCCAGCCAGAGGGACAGGACTTCCCGCGAGCAGTACTTC.

This clonotype showed up many times. The chain links TRBV6-5 to TRBJ1-1; the D is unclear. V lost 3 bases to trimming and J lost 4 bases, with 18 bases between them. This CDR3 comprises 16 residues. Germline values: CDR1 MNHEY, CDR2 SVGAGI. The chain's CDR3 is CASSYRQATGVTEAFF. The CDR3 coding sequence is TGTGCCAGCAGTTATAGGCAGGCGACTGGGGTCACTGAAGCTTTCTTT.

This clonotype was observed a few times. V and J are TRBV4-2 and TRBJ1-6, with D possibly TRBD1 on 5 matching bases. Germline CDR1 LGHNA, CDR2 YNFKEQ. V was shortened by 0 bases and J by 9 bases, with 24 bases between the two germline ends. This CDR3 has 19 amino acids. CDR3 amino acids: CASSQDPLGSGGLGSPLHF. CDR3 bases: TGTGCCAGCAGCCAAGATCCTTTGGGATCGGGGGGTCTGGGTTCACCCCTCCACTTT.

This clonotype was observed a few times. The chain carries TRBV20-1 and TRBJ2-5; D is unresolved. Trimming took off 6 bases at V and 4 bases at J, with 18 bases between the two ends. The CDR3 spans 14 residues. The germline gives CDR1 DFQATT, CDR2 SNEGSKA (reference sequence). The CDR3 loop reads CSAPADRQVETQYF. DNA of the CDR3: TGCAGTGCCCCCGCCGACCGCCAGGTAGAGACCCAGTACTTC.

The V call is TRBV10-3, the J call TRBJ1-3; no firm D call. The CDR3 consists of 14 residues. CDR1 is ENHRY, CDR2 SYGVKD, per germline. Trimming took 5 bases from V and 0 from J, leaving 8 bases between them. The DNA for the CDR3 is TGTGCCATCAGTCCCCCAGCCTCTGGAAACACCATATATTTT. It is translated as CAISPPASGNTIYF.

In its sample, this clonotype was seen many times. The chain couples TRBV6-5 to TRBJ1-1; 9 bases agree with TRBD1. Per the germline V gene, CDR1 is MNHEY and CDR2 is SVGAGI. V was pared by 4 bases and J by 4 bases, with 10 bases of the junction left unmatched. This CDR3 is built from 16 residues. The CDR3 nucleotides are TGTGCCAGCAGTTCGCCGGGACAGGGCGGAGGCACTGAAGCTTTCTTT. It specifies CASSSPGQGGGTEAFF.

This clonotype was observed at least ten times. The CDR3 reads CASSYGQSNEKLFF. The CDR3 bases are TGTGCCAGCAGTTACGGACAGTCTAATGAAAAACTGTTTTTT. The rearrangement links TRBV12-3 or TRBV12-4 to TRBJ1-4; tentatively, D is TRBD1 (6 bases). This CDR3 has 14 residues. Trimming shortened V by 4 bases and J by 3 bases, and 9 bases separated the two germline ends.

This clonotype has at least ten counts. The J gene is TRBJ2-5, the V gene TRBV24-1; TRBD1 aligns across 12 bases. Germline V gene sequence: CDR1 KGHDR, CDR2 SFDVKD. There are 15 residues in the CDR3. With 6 bases clipped from V and 5 bases from J, the junction kept 6 bases outside the gene matches. The CDR3 protein is CATSLGTGGAETQYF. The CDR3 DNA follows: TGTGCCACCAGTCTGGGGACAGGGGGCGCGGAGACCCAGTACTTC.

This clonotype occurred many times. J is TRBJ2-7 and V is TRBV3-1, with a possible D match to TRBD2 (6 bases). This CDR3 is 13 amino acids long. V lost 4 bases, J lost 7 bases, and 14 bases lay in between. Looked up from germline, CDR1 is LGHDT and CDR2 is YNNKEL (reference sequence). The CDR3 sequence: CASSPGLVWEQYF. In DNA form, the CDR3 reads TGTGCCAGCAGCCCGGGACTTGTCTGGGAGCAGTACTTC.

There are many counts of this clonotype. The J gene is TRBJ1-2, the V gene TRBV5-4, with a weak D call TRBD1 (6 bases). Between the trimmed V and J ends, which lost 0 bases and 8 bases, there was a span of 17 bases. Looked up from germline, CDR1 is SGHNT and CDR2 is YYREEE (reference sequence). The CDR3 consists of 15 residues. This CDR3 is CASSLAPWGASGYTF. DNA of the CDR3: TGTGCCAGCAGCTTGGCCCCTTGGGGGGCGTCGGGCTACACCTTC.

At least ten counts were recorded for this clonotype. The chain couples TRBV2 to TRBJ2-7; TRBD2 might be the D (7 bases). Between the trimmed V and J ends, which lost 8 bases and 9 bases, there was a span of 14 bases. The CDR3 has 11 amino acids. Germline CDR1 SNHLY, CDR2 FYNNEI. The CDR3 loop reads CASGGATAQYF. CDR3 DNA sequence: TGTGCCAGCGGGGGGGCTACGGCGCAGTACTTC.

This clonotype has more than one count but fewer than ten. This chain joins TRBV23-1 and TRBJ1-6, with a tentative D call TRBD1 (5 bases). TRBV23-1 is given ORF status, its function remaining uncertain. The CDR3 has 19 residues. The ends were cut back, 0 bases at V and 6 bases at J, with 21 bases in the middle. Here the CDR3 reads CASSQSYTGENRSNSPLHF. The CDR3, as DNA: TGCGCCAGCAGTCAATCATATACGGGGGAGAACAGGTCTAATTCACCCCTCCACTTT.

This chain connects TRBV27 to TRBJ1-1; TRBD1 is a possible D gene (6 bases). Germline CDR1 MNHEY, CDR2 SMNVEV (reference sequence). The CDR3 totals 12 residues. V was cut by 6 bases and J by 3 bases, with 8 bases left in between. The CDR3 DNA is TGTGCCAGCAGGAGGGGGTACACTGAAGCTTTCTTT. Amino acid sequence: CASRRGYTEAFF.

V is TRBV19 and J is TRBJ2-1, with 9 bases aligning to TRBD2. Germline V gene data show CDR1 as LNHDA and CDR2 as SQIVND (reference sequence). The CDR3 spans 19 residues. J gave up 4 bases and V 5 bases, and 18 bases lay outside the gene matches. The CDR3 reads CASSSQGPTGLAGYNEQFF. The CDR3 DNA follows: TGTGCCAGTAGTTCCCAAGGCCCAACGGGACTAGCAGGGTACAATGAGCAGTTCTTC. The full variable domain, its missing parts supplied by reference TRBV19 and TRBJ2-1, is DGGITQSPKYLFRKEGQNVTLSCEQNLNHDAMYWYRQDPGQGLRLIYYSQIVNDFQKGDIAEGYSVSREKKESFPLTVTSAQKNPTAFYLCASSSQGPTGLAGYNEQFFGPGTRLTVL.

In the case of this clonotype: This clone may be a read error of a much larger clone one base away. The chain uses TRBV5-6 and TRBJ1-2; D ambiguous. In germline, CDR1 is SGHDT, CDR2 YYEEEE. This CDR3 spans 17 amino acids. The CDR3 protein is CGSRPILRSGDSYGYTF. In DNA, the CDR3 is TGTGGCAGCAGACCCATACTTAGATCGGGAGACTCCTATGGCTACACCTTC. Complete variable domain (other parts from reference TRBV5-6 and TRBJ1-2): DAGVTQSPTHLIKTRGQQVTLRCSPKSGHDTVSWYQQALGQGPQFIFQYYEEEERQRGNFPDRFSGHQFPNYSSELNVNALLLGDSALYLCGSRPILRSGDSYGYTFGSGTRLTVV.

V gene TRBV2 combines with J gene TRBJ2-1, with 14 nucleotides matching TRBD2. The V gene end was trimmed by 8 bases and the J gene end by 9 bases; junction bases not matched to a gene: 9. In germline, CDR1 is SNHLY, CDR2 FYNNEI. The CDR3 sequence is 15 residues long. The CDR3 region is CASGRLAGGPGEQFF. CDR3 DNA sequence: TGTGCCAGCGGTCGACTAGCGGGGGGGCCTGGTGAGCAGTTCTTC.

The V and J genes are TRBV6-1 and TRBJ1-5; possibly TRBD1 for D (5 bases). The CDR3 spans 16 residues. With 2 bases removed from V and 2 bases from J, the gap between germline ends came to 13 bases. Germline values: CDR1 MNHNS, CDR2 SASEGT. The CDR3 region is CASSEFGGVGNQPQHF. CDR3 DNA sequence: TGTGCCAGCAGTGAATTCGGGGGGGTTGGCAATCAGCCCCAGCATTTT.

This clonotype was picked up a small number of times. V and J are TRBV27 and TRBJ2-7, with 11 bases that match TRBD2. This CDR3 comprises 15 residues. The V gene's germline CDR1 is MNHEY and CDR2 SMNVEV (reference sequence). Unmatched junction bases numbered 8, after V lost 3 bases and J lost 7 bases. DNA of the CDR3: TGTGCCAGCAGTTTGTTAGCGGGAGGGGGTCGGGAGCAGTACTTC. It codes for CASSLLAGGGREQYF.